This T cell receptor (beta chain) was captured by sequencing in a study of CD8 T cells in ankylosing spondylitis. TCRdb analysed the 5' RACE reads with MiXCR anew, one entry per CDR3 protein. The sample contains about 42,000 distinct CDR3 sequences, under 5% of which appear only once. This clonotype occurred a few times. Its antigen is currently unknown. General study points: Seemingly characteristic of ankylosing spondylitis blood was a TCR beta motif consisting of eight highly homologous variants. Disease-linked clones reportedly showed significant enrichment in matched ankylosing spondylitis synovial fluid.

CDR3 size: 12 residues. Germline values: CDR1 SGDLS, CDR2 YYNGEE. V lost 3 bases to trimming and J lost 2 bases, with 5 bases between them. This chain joins TRBV9 and TRBJ1-1; D is uncertain. The origin of this receptor is a female donor with ankylosing spondylitis or in good health (not recorded which). Sequencing input: blood, either unsorted or a sorted T cell fraction (not recorded which). The DNA for the CDR3 is TGTGCCAGCAGCGGGCATAACACTGAAGCTTTCTTT. Its translation: CASSGHNTEAFF.